Listed below are T cell receptor beta chains from one sample, sequenced in a study of blood T cell repertoires in COVID-19. Clones were sequenced by immunoSEQ multiplex PCR, and TCRdb holds only the in-frame ones, with some missing. The top ten hold under 0.3% of the sample, which has around 700,000 clones, around 89% seen once. Material: peripheral blood. The source is a woman aged 18 to 35 with acute or convalescent COVID-19. Each CDR3 is given without its conserved first and last residue. Each record gives: clone size, V gene, CDR3 protein. Clone size appears in some rows only: once, few, many, or a class for an expanded clone.

>-|TRBV18
ASSPTLQQETQY
>-|TRBV5-1
ASSFFPGTGFSTEAF
>-|TRBV7-2
ASSRMTSGGRGTDTQY
>-|TRBV9
ASSVVSLAGALNTGELF
>-|TRBV7-3
ASSLNAPGGLDTQY
>-|TRBV6-5
ASSSYRGPRNTIY
>-|TRBV6-5
ASSKQGMREKLF
>-|TRBV18
ASSPDQQGYGYT
>-|TRBV4-1
ASSQGTSGGASYEQY
>-|TRBV19
ASTGGQVGEQY
>-|TRBV7-9
ASSLSYGYT
>-|TRBV7-2
ASTGGGEVDTQY
>-|TRBV12-3/TRBV12-4
ASSPGTLYGYT
>once|TRBV30
AWGPGGAVYGYT
>-|TRBV28
ASSSGGNNYGYT